Listed below are T cell receptor beta chains from one sample, sequenced in a study of cytomegalovirus exposure and HLA in healthy donors. The method was immunoSEQ multiplex PCR; TCRdb's version includes in-frame clones alone and lacks a portion of them. This table has about 170,000 clones, 76% appearing once. Sequenced sample: PBMCs. These receptors were obtained from a female donor in good health and CMV-seronegative. Each CDR3 is given with its conserved first and last residue. The D gene is left open where the match is weak. The size entry is marked missing in some rows and otherwise reads once, few, many or a size class.

abundance	d_gene	j_gene	v_gene	CDR3nt	CDR3aa
-	-	TRBJ1-5	TRBV4-2	TGTGCCACCGCTCTAACAGATAGCAATCAGCCCCAGCATTTT	CATALTDSNQPQHF
-	TRBD1	TRBJ2-7	TRBV28	TGTGCCAGCAGTCCCTGGGACAGGCGGAGCTCCTACGAGCAGTACTTC	CASSPWDRRSSYEQYF
-	-	TRBJ2-2	TRBV14	TGTGCCAGCAGCTCATCCACTTCCGGGCTGAGAGGGCACGGGGAGCTGTTTTTT	CASSSSTSGLRGHGELFF
-	-	TRBJ1-1	TRBV6-5	TGTGCCAGCACCTCGACTGGTTTTACTGAAGCTTTCTTT	CASTSTGFTEAFF
-	-	TRBJ2-1	TRBV29-1	TGCAGCGTTGGAGGGGGAGCCTACAATGAGCAGTTCTTC	CSVGGGAYNEQFF
-	TRBD1	TRBJ1-2	TRBV7-6	TGTGCCAGCAGCTTTCTGACAGGGGTAGACGGCTACACCTTC	CASSFLTGVDGYTF
-	TRBD2	TRBJ2-1	TRBV27	TGTGCCAGCATGTGGGGGGGTGGGAGTGAGCAGTTCTTC	CASMWGGGSEQFF
-	TRBD1	TRBJ1-2	TRBV4-2	TGTGCCAGCAGCCCTCAGGGACAGGGCGGCTATGGCTACACCTTC	CASSPQGQGGYGYTF
-	-	TRBJ1-6	TRBV30	TGTGCCTGGACCGGGCGGGGGACCTATAATTCACCCCTCCACTTT	CAWTGRGTYNSPLHF
few	-	TRBJ2-5	TRBV5-4	TGTGCCAGCAGCTTACCGGACAGCAGTCAAGAGACCCAGTACTTC	CASSLPDSSQETQYF
-	TRBD2	TRBJ2-1	TRBV7-2	TGTGCCAGCAGCTTAAGTAGCGGGGGCCAAGGGCTGAGAGGCGGGCAGTTCTTC	CASSLSSGGQGLRGGQFF
-	TRBD2	TRBJ2-5	TRBV28	TGTGCCAGCGGAAGCGGGGGGCGAGAGACCCAGTACTTC	CASGSGGRETQYF
-	-	TRBJ1-5	TRBV6-1	TGTGCCAGCAGCGAATCAGGGGGCAATCAGCCCCAGCATTTT	CASSESGGNQPQHF
-	TRBD1	TRBJ2-1	TRBV5-6	TGTGCCAGCAGCACGGGACAGGGGGTTAACAATGAGCAGTTCTTC	CASSTGQGVNNEQFF
-	-	TRBJ1-1	TRBV18	TGTGCCAGCTCCCAGGGCAGGGTAACTGAAGCTTTCTTT	CASSQGRVTEAFF
-	-	TRBJ1-5	TRBV30	TGTGCGGAGGGCAGGGTTGGTCAGCCCCAGCATTTT	CAEGRVGQPQHF
-	-	TRBJ1-2	TRBV7-9	TGTGCCAGCAGCTTAGAGCAGGGGCGGAGCTACACCTTC	CASSLEQGRSYTF
-	-	TRBJ1-4	TRBV7-2	TGTGCCAGCAGCTTAGGTAGGGCGGGGGAAAAACTGTTTTTT	CASSLGRAGEKLFF
-	TRBD2	TRBJ2-5	TRBV4-2	TGTGCCAGCAGCAGACTAGCGGGAGGGAACCAAGAGACCCAGTACTTC	CASSRLAGGNQETQYF
-	TRBD1	TRBJ2-7	TRBV10-3	TGTGCCACCGCTTCGGTAGGGACAGGCCTTTCCTACGAGCAGTACTTC	CATASVGTGLSYEQYF
few	-	TRBJ2-2	TRBV6-4	TGTGCCCCGAGGGAGACCGGGGAGCTGTTTTTT	CAPRETGELFF
-	TRBD1	TRBJ2-2	TRBV6-5	TGTGCCAGCAGTTGGGAACAGGGGGCGGCCGGGGAGCTGTTTTTT	CASSWEQGAAGELFF
-	-	TRBJ2-4	TRBV6-1	TGTGCCAGCAGTGAATTGGCAGGAGGCGCCAAAAACATTCAGTACTTC	CASSELAGGAKNIQYF
-	-	TRBJ1-4	TRBV25-1	TGTGCCAGCAGTGACCCCGGGACAACAAGTGAAAAACTGTTTTTT	CASSDPGTTSEKLFF
-	TRBD2	TRBJ2-3	TRBV11-2	TGTGCCAGCAGCTTCACCCGGGGGGAGGATACGCAGTATTTT	CASSFTRGEDTQYF
once	-	TRBJ1-6	TRBV7-2	TGTGCCAGCAGCCGGGGGGGGCAGACCAGCTCCTATAATTCACCCCTCCACTTT	CASSRGGQTSSYNSPLHF
-	-	TRBJ2-5	TRBV30	TGTGCCTGGAGTATCGGGGGGACCCAGTACTTC	CAWSIGGTQYF
-	TRBD1	TRBJ2-7	TRBV28	TGTGCCAGCAGTTTAGGTGGGACAGGGAGCTACGAGCAGTACTTC	CASSLGGTGSYEQYF
-	-	TRBJ1-5	TRBV28	TGTGCCAGCAGTCATGAGGGCCAGCCCCAGCATTTT	CASSHEGQPQHF
-	-	TRBJ2-6	TRBV2	TGTGCCAGCAGTTTACGGGCAGGGCGCTCTGGGGCCAACGTCCTGACTTTC	CASSLRAGRSGANVLTF
-	TRBD1	TRBJ1-1	TRBV7-9	TGTGCCAGCAGCTGGTGGGACAGCACCGAAGCTTTCTTT	CASSWWDSTEAFF
-	-	TRBJ2-5	TRBV12-1	TGTGCCAGCCACCCCAATAGCGGGAGGGCCCTTGAGACCCAGTACTTC	CASHPNSGRALETQYF
-	-	TRBJ2-1	TRBV4-3	TGCGCCAGCAGCCGCAATGTACAGGGATCCTACAATGAGCAGTTCTTC	CASSRNVQGSYNEQFF
few	-	TRBJ2-1	TRBV5-1	TGCGCCAGCAGCACGGGAGACTACCTCCCTGAGCAGTTCTTC	CASSTGDYLPEQFF
-	TRBD1	TRBJ2-7	TRBV27	TGTGCCAGCAGTTTTCGGGACAGGGCACACGAGCAGTACTTC	CASSFRDRAHEQYF
-	-	TRBJ1-1	TRBV7-2	TGTGCCAGCAGCTTTTACATGAACACTGAAGCTTTCTTT	CASSFYMNTEAFF
few	TRBD1	TRBJ1-2	TRBV5-4	TGTGCCAGCAGCGTGACAGGGTACCGCTATGGCTACACCTTC	CASSVTGYRYGYTF
-	TRBD1	TRBJ1-4	TRBV28	TGTGCCAGCAGCACCCCCGGGACAGGGGGCAGGAGTGAAAAACTGTTTTTT	CASSTPGTGGRSEKLFF
-	-	TRBJ2-7	TRBV7-9	TGTGCCAGCAGCTCGGAGAACGAGCAGTACTTC	CASSSENEQYF
-	-	TRBJ2-3	TRBV14	TGTGCCAGCAGCACCCACCCTGCGGATACGCAGTATTTT	CASSTHPADTQYF
-	-	TRBJ1-4	TRBV18	TGTGCCAGCTCACCCGGTGAAAAACTGTTTTTT	CASSPGEKLFF
-	-	TRBJ1-2	TRBV28	TGTGCCAGCACCGGCAGGGGAACCTCGGTGGGCTACACCTTC	CASTGRGTSVGYTF
few	TRBD2	TRBJ2-2	TRBV6-1	TGTGCCAGCACCTACGGTTGGGGGGGCACCGGGGAGCTGTTTTTT	CASTYGWGGTGELFF